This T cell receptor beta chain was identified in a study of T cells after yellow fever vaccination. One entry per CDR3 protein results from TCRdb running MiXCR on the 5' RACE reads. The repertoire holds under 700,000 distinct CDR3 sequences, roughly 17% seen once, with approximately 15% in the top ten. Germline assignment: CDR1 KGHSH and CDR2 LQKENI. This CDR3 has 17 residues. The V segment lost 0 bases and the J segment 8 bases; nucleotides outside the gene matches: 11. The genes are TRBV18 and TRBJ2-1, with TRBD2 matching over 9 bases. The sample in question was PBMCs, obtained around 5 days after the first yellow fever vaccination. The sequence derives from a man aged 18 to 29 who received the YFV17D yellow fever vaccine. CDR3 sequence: CASSPPVAGVRGDEQFF. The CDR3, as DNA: TGTGCCAGCTCACCACCCGTAGCGGGGGTCCGAGGGGATGAGCAGTTCTTC.